This TCR beta chain was observed in a study of T cells in localized non-small cell lung cancer (dated by TCRdb to about 2020). With regard to the full study: The study analyzed T cell repertoires of 200 to 300 early-stage NSCLC patients, comparing tumors and uninvolved tumor-adjacent lungs. The cohort consisted of around 250 treatment-naive NSCLC patients whose localized lung tumors had been resected. NSCLC patients had a mean age of roughly 66 years, and around 130 were male and 107 female. Findings and caveats that apply to the study as a whole: Of the top 100 tumor clones, a median of roughly 53 were detected in paired uninvolved adjacent lung; 28 were also among that lung's top 100. Because multi-region tumor sequencing was not performed, intratumor heterogeneity could not be ruled out. Longer overall survival was associated with higher T cell density in blood, whereas shorter survival was associated with higher clonality in adjacent lung. Uninvolved tumor-adjacent lung showed the highest T cell clonality, higher than tumor, which suggests more focused antigenic responses in the uninvolved tumor-adjacent lung. Because the study design was exploratory, TCR variables were selected using unadjusted p-values without false-discovery rate correction.

Details on this clone: Its antigen specificity is not known. Base qualities were left out, and no much larger clone turns up one base away.

At diagnosis, peripheral blood, uninvolved tumor-adjacent lung and tumor were collected and stored as a combination of fresh-frozen and FFPE material. For TCR repertoire profiling, blood samples were analyzed in the form of peripheral blood mononuclear cells. The immunoSEQ Assay was used to sequence TCR beta CDR3 regions from DNA. The paper's data handling went like this. To compute T cell density, TCR beta template counts were normalized to usable DNA, which was estimated by amplifying housekeeping genes. Using the preseqR package, richness was estimated by extrapolating to 120,000 templates for tissue samples and 400,000 templates for PBMC samples. Clonality was calculated as one minus Pielou's evenness. Tissue-enriched TCRs were identified by differential abundance testing using productive amino-acid clonotypes, minimum total count 5 and alpha 0.1. The Jaccard Index and the Morisita Overlap Index were used to measure repertoire overlap between compartments. TCR beta CDR3s were clustered by GLIPH together with public tetramer-defined viral CDR3s, and at least three viral sequences plus V-gene enrichment were required for viral motifs. The source is immuneACCESS, and TCRdb retained only in-frame sequences with V and J called. Part of the clones is not carried over; for the studies checked, unresolved V genes explain less than half of this, and the remainder is unexplained. V, J and clone size derive from that table, while D and trimming were established from the DNA sequence. In all, the sample holds about 52,000 clones, and less than 85% of those were seen once. The top ten constitute more than 4% of the sample.

Trimming takes 3 bases from V and 14 bases from J, and the germline ends sit 20 bases apart. Spanning cysteine to phenylalanine, the CDR3 consists of 15 amino acids. Just the 45-base CDR3 DNA is kept, in frame starting at base 1. The germline V gene (reference sequence) sets CDR1 to MNHEY and CDR2 to SMNVEV. The specimen comprised PBMCs, sampled before any cancer treatment. The chain joins TRBV27 to TRBJ1-6, and possibly TRBD1, on 5 matching bases. The sequence came from a woman aged 40-69 years with stage II lung adenocarcinoma. The CDR3 sequence is CASSFNRISFGSLHF. The DNA sequence is given as TGTGCCAGCAGTTTTAACAGGATCAGCTTTGGGTCCCTCCACTTT.